Listed here is a single TCR beta chain. These data belong to a study of technical replicates of blood from a few donors. TCRdb's copy holds only in-frame clones and misses some; the assay was immunoSEQ multiplex PCR. The sample consists of about 59,000 clones, over 85% of them appearing once. The specimen was PBMCs. The receptor was isolated from a human donor in good health. Some clones in this sample may be carry-over from other donors' samples.

In DNA form, the CDR3 reads TGTGCCTGGAGCAGGGCGGATGAAAAACTGTTTTTT. Translating it yields CAWSRADEKLFF. V and J are TRBV30 and TRBJ1-4, with a possible D match to TRBD1 (5 bases). This CDR3 spans 12 amino acids. Germline V gene data show CDR1 as GTSNPN and CDR2 as SVGIG (reference sequence). Trimming stripped 3 bases from V and 6 bases from J, with 8 bases between.